A selection of T cell receptor beta chains follows, all from one sample in a study of cytomegalovirus exposure and HLA in healthy donors. Assay used: immunoSEQ multiplex PCR; TCRdb lists only in-frame clones, some missing. The sample lists over 80,000 clones, about four fifths occurring once. The source material was PBMCs. The receptors were sampled from a man aged 40-49 years in good health and CMV-seropositive. Each CDR3 is given with its conserved first and last residue.

j_call,v_call,cdr3_aa
TRBJ2-5,TRBV5-1,CASSPRLAGETQYF
TRBJ1-4,TRBV6-1,CASSTRVSEKLFF
TRBJ2-7,TRBV27,CASSFGTRGEQYF
TRBJ2-7,TRBV23-1,CASSRGQRRRRWSYEQYF
TRBJ2-3,TRBV27,CATGGPGTQYF
TRBJ1-1,TRBV7-9,CASSFFTGRLVTEAFF
TRBJ2-7,TRBV7-6,CASSLEQGAYEQYF
TRBJ2-3,TRBV5-1,CASSFPGLALNTQYF
TRBJ2-2,TRBV7-9,CASSLLTGGPGELFF
TRBJ2-3,TRBV10-1,CASSDAGGVDTQYF
TRBJ1-1,TRBV5-4,CASSSDRWNTEAFF
TRBJ1-1,TRBV5-6,CASSWGVAPEAFF